This is a list of T cell receptor beta chains from one sample in a study of cytomegalovirus exposure and HLA in healthy donors. Data came from immunoSEQ multiplex PCR; TCRdb stores just in-frame clones and leaves some out. This repertoire comprises about 140,000 clones; its ten largest clones make up 0.75% to 1%. Sequencing was carried out using PBMCs. The receptor source for this set is a male donor in good health and CMV-seronegative. Both conserved end residues are part of each CDR3. The D gene is left open where the match is weak.

TRBJ2-5 | TRBD2 | TRBV29-1 | TGCAGCGTTGGAGGAGGAGGGAGGGATGGAGAGACCCAGTACTTC | CSVGGGGRDGETQYF
TRBJ1-1 | TRBD1 | TRBV5-1 | TGCGCCAGCAGCTCGCACAGGGGATGGATGAACACTGAAGCTTTCTTT | CASSSHRGWMNTEAFF
TRBJ2-7 | TRBD1 | TRBV27 | TGTGCCAGCGGAACACTACAGGGGGAGTACTTC | CASGTLQGEYF
TRBJ2-7 | TRBD2 | TRBV15 | TGTGCCACCAGCAACCCTAGGCTAGCGGGATCTGACGAGCAGTACTTC | CATSNPRLAGSDEQYF
TRBJ1-6 | - | TRBV30 | TGTGCCTGGAGTCCGGGCTCCTATAATTCACCCCTCCACTTT | CAWSPGSYNSPLHF
TRBJ2-7 | - | TRBV4-3 | TGCGCCAGCAGCCACGCGAACGAGCAGTACTTC | CASSHANEQYF
TRBJ1-1 | - | TRBV2 | TGTGCCACATACAGGGATCTGAACACTGAAGCTTTCTTT | CATYRDLNTEAFF
TRBJ1-1 | - | TRBV19 | TGTGCCAGTATGACGGTCGGCGAGGGAAACACTGAAGCTTTCTTT | CASMTVGEGNTEAFF
TRBJ2-3 | TRBD2 | TRBV7-2 | TGTGCCAGCAGCTTCGAGCGGGGACGCACAGATACGCAGTATTTT | CASSFERGRTDTQYF
TRBJ2-7 | - | TRBV28 | TGTGCCAGCAGTTTGGGGCACCAACCCTACGAGCAGTACTTC | CASSLGHQPYEQYF
TRBJ2-3 | - | TRBV6-5 | TGTGCCAGCAGGAAGATTGCGTCAGATACGCAGTATTTT | CASRKIASDTQYF
TRBJ1-5 | TRBD1 | TRBV7-9 | TGTGCCAGCAGCTTAGCGAGTAGGAGGGGGCCTCAGCCCCAGCATTTT | CASSLASRRGPQPQHF
TRBJ2-1 | TRBD2 | TRBV6-1 | TGTGCCACCAAGACTAGCGGGGGGTTTGAGCAGTTCTTC | CATKTSGGFEQFF
TRBJ1-2 | TRBD1 | TRBV19 | TGTGCCAGTGAAGGGGGCCGTGGCTACACCTTC | CASEGGRGYTF
TRBJ2-2 | - | TRBV6-4 | TGTGCCAGCAGTGATTCTTCCTCCGGGGAGCTGTTTTTT | CASSDSSSGELFF
TRBJ2-1 | - | TRBV5-1 | TGCGCCAGCAGCTTGGCCGTCCAAGCCGCGGTTCTAAAGAATGAGCAGTTCTTC | CASSLAVQAAVLKNEQFF
TRBJ2-6 | - | TRBV6-1 | TGTGCCAGCAGTGAAGCGAAAATTCTAGCTTCTGGGGCCAACGTCCTGACTTTC | CASSEAKILASGANVLTF
TRBJ1-1 | - | TRBV19 | TGTGCCAGTAGTGAATTCCAGGGCACTGAAGCTTTCTTT | CASSEFQGTEAFF
TRBJ2-6 | - | TRBV29-1 | TGCAGCGTTGAAGATCGGGGGATTCGGGCCAACGTCCTGACTTTC | CSVEDRGIRANVLTF
TRBJ2-7 | - | TRBV29-1 | TGCAGCGTAGGAGGACAGGAGGGCCCCTACGAGCAGTACTTC | CSVGGQEGPYEQYF
TRBJ1-1 | TRBD1 | TRBV4-2 | TGTGCCAGCAGCCCCCACGGACAGGGGGACCCTGAAGCTTTCTTT | CASSPHGQGDPEAFF
TRBJ1-3 | - | TRBV30 | TGTGCCTGGATGTTGAGTGTCCCTCGAAACACCATATATTTT | CAWMLSVPRNTIYF
TRBJ1-5 | TRBD1 | TRBV19 | TGTGCCAGTAGTACCACGGACAGGGGTCTACATCAGCCCCAGCATTTT | CASSTTDRGLHQPQHF
TRBJ1-1 | - | TRBV9 | TGTGCCAGCAGCGTAGTAGGGGTGGTGACTGAAGCTTTCTTT | CASSVVGVVTEAFF
TRBJ2-1 | - | TRBV5-1 | TGCGCCAGCGCGACTCCGGGAGATGAGCAGTTCTTC | CASATPGDEQFF